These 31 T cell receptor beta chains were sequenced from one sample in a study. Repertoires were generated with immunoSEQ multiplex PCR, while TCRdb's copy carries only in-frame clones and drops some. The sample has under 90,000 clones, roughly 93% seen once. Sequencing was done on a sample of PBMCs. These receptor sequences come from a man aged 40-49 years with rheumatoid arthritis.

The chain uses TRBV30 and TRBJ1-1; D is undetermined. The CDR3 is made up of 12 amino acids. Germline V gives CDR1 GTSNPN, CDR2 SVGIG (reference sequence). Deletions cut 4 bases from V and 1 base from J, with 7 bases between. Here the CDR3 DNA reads TGTGCCTGGAATCGAGGGAACACTGAAGCTTTCTTT. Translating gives CAWNRGNTEAFF.

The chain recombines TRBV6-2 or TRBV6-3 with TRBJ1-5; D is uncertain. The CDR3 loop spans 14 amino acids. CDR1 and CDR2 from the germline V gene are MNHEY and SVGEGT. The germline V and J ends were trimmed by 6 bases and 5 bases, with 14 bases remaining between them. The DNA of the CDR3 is TGTGCCAGCAGCCCTGATAGCTACTATCAGCCCCAGCATTTT. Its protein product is CASSPDSYYQPQHF.

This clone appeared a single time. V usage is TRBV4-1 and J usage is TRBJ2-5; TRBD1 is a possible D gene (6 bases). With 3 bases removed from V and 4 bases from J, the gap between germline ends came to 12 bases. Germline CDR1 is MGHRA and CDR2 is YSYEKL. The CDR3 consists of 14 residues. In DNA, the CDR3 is TGCGCCAGCAGCCATCCTCAGGGGCGAGAGACCCAGTACTTC. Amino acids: CASSHPQGRETQYF.

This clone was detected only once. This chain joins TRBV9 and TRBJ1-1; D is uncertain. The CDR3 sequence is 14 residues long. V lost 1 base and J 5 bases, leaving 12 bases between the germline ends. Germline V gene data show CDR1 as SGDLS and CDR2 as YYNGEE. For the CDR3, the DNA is TGTGCCAGCAGCGTATCCCAGGAGAGGACTGAAGCTTTCTTT. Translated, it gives CASSVSQERTEAFF.

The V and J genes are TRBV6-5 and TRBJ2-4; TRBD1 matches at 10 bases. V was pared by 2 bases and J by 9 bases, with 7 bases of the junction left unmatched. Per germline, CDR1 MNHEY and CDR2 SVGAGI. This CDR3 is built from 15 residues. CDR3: CASSYAGQGSGIQYF. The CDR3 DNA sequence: TGTGCCAGCAGTTACGCGGGACAGGGGTCTGGCATTCAGTACTTC.

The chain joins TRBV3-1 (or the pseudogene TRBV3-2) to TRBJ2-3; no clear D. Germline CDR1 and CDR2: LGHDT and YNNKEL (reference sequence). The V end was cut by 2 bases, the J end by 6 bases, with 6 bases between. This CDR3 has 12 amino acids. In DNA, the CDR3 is TGTGCCAGCAGCCAATCAGGCGATACGCAGTATTTT. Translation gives CASSQSGDTQYF.

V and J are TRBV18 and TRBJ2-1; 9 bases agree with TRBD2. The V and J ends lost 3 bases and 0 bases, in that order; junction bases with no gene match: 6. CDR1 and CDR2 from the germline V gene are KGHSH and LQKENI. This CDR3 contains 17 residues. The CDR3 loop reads CASSPLSGSNSYNEQFF. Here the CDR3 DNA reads TGTGCCAGCTCACCTCTTAGCGGGAGTAACTCCTACAATGAGCAGTTCTTC. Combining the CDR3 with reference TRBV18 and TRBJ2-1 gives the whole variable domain NAGVMQNPRHLVRRRGQEARLRCSPMKGHSHVYWYRQLPEEGLKFMVYLQKENIIDESGMPKERFSAEFPKEGPSILRIQQVVRGDSAAYFCASSPLSGSNSYNEQFFGPGTRLTVL.

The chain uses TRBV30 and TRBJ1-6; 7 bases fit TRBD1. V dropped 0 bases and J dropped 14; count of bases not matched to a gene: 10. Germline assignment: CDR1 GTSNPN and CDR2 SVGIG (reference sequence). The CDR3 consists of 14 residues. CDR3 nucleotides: TGTGCCTGGAGTGTACTGGACAGGAGTTTATCCCTCCACTTT. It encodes CAWSVLDRSLSLHF.

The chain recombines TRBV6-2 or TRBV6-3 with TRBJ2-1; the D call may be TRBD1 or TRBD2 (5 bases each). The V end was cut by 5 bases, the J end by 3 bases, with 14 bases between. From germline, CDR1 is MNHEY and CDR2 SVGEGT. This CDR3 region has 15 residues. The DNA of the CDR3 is TGTGCCAGCAGTCGTGGGCAGGGAGTCTACAATGAGCAGTTCTTC. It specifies CASSRGQGVYNEQFF.

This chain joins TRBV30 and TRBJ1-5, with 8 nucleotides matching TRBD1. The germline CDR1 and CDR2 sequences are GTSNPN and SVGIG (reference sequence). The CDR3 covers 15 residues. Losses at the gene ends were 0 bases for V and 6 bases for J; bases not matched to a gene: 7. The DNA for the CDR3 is TGTGCCTGGAGTGTCGCTCAGGGGGCGATTCAGCCCCAGCATTTT. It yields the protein CAWSVAQGAIQPQHF.

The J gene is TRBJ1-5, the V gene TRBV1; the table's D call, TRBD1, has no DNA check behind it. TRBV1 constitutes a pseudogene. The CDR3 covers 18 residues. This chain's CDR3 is CTSSHPGQGLRSNQPQHF. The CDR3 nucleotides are TGCACCAGCAGCCACCCGGGACAGGGCTTGAGGAGCAATCAGCCCCAGCATTTT.

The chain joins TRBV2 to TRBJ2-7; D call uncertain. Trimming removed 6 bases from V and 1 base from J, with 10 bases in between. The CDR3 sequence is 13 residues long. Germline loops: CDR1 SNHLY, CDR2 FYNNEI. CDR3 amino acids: CASRTYASYEQYF. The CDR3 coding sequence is TGTGCCAGCAGGACGTACGCTTCCTACGAGCAGTACTTC.

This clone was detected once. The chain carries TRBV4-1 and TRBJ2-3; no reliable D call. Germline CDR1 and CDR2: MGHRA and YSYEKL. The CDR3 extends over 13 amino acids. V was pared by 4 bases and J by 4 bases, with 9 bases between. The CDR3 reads CASSRQGSDTQYF. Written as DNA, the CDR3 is TGCGCCAGCAGCCGCCAAGGGTCAGATACGCAGTATTTT.

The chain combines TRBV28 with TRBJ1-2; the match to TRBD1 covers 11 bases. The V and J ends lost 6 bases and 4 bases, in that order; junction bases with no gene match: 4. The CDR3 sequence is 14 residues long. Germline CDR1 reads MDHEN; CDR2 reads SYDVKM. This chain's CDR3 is CASSTGTGGYGYTF. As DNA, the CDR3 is TGTGCCAGCAGCACCGGGACAGGGGGCTATGGCTACACCTTC.

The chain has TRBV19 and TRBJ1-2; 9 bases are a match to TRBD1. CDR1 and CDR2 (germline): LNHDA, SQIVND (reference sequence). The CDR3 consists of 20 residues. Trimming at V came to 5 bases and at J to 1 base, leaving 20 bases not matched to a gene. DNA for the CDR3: TGTGCCAGTAGTTTATTCCTCCTAGGGACAGGGAGAAAAAGTAACTATGGCTACACCTTC. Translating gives CASSLFLLGTGRKSNYGYTF.

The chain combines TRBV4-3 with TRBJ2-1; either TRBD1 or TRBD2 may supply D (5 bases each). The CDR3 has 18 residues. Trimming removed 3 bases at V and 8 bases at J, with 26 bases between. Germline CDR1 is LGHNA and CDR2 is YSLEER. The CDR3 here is CASSQHRPGPLVVYEQFF. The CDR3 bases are TGCGCCAGCAGCCAGCACCGGCCGGGACCCCTGGTTGTGTATGAGCAGTTCTTC.

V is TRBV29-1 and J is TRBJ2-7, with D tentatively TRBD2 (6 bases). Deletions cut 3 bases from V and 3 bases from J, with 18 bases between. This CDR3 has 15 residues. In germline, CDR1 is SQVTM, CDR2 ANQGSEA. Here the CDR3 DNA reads TGCAGCGTTGAGGGGGGTTCGGGAGAAGGCTACGAGCAGTACTTC. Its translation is CSVEGGSGEGYEQYF.

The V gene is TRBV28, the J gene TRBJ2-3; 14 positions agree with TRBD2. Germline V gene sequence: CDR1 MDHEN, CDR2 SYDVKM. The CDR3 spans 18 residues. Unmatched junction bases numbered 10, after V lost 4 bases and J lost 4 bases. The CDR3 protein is CASSSRLAGGPLPDTQYF. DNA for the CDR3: TGTGCCAGCAGTTCTCGACTAGCGGGAGGGCCATTACCAGATACGCAGTATTTT. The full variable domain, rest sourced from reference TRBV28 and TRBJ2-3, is DVKVTQSSRYLVKRTGEKVFLECVQDMDHENMFWYRQDPGLGLRLIYFSYDVKMKEKGDIPEGYSVSREKKERFSLILESASTNQTSMYLCASSSRLAGGPLPDTQYFGPGTRLTVL.

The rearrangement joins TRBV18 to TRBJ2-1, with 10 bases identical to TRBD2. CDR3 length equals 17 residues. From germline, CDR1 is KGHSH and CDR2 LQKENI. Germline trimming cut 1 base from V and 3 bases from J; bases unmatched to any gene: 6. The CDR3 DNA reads TGTGCCAGCTCACCACTTCTAGCGGGGGCCCTCTACAATGAGCAGTTCTTC. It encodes CASSPLLAGALYNEQFF.

CDR3 in DNA: TGTGCCCTCGGTAATAAGGGGACGGGTCAGCCCCAGCATTTT. Translating it yields CALGNKGTGQPQHF. The chain employs TRBV30 and TRBJ1-5; weak D call: TRBD1 (5 bases). CDR3 length: 14 residues. Germline V gene lookup returns CDR1 GTSNPN and CDR2 SVGIG (reference sequence). The V end was cut by 8 bases, the J end by 6 bases, with 20 bases between.

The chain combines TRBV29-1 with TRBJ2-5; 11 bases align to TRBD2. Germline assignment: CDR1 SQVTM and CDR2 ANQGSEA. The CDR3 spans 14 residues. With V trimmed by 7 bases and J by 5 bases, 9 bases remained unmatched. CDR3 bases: TGCAGCGGTAAACTAGCGGGAGTCCGGGAGACCCAGTACTTC. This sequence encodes CSGKLAGVRETQYF.

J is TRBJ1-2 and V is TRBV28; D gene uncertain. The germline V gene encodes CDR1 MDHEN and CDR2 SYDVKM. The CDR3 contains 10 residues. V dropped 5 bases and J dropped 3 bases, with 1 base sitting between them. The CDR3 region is CASSDYGYTF. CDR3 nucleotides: TGTGCCAGCAGTGACTATGGCTACACCTTC.

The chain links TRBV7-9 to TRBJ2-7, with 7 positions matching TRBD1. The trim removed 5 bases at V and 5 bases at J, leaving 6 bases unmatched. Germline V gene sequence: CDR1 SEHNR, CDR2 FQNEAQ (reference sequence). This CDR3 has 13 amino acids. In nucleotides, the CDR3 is TGTGCCAGCAGCCTCGGGACAGTCGACGAGCAGTACTTC. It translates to CASSLGTVDEQYF.

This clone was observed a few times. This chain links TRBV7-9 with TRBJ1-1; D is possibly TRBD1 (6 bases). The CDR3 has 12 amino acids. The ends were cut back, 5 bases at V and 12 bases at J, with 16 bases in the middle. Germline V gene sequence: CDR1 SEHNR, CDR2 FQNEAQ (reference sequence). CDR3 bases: TGTGCCAGCAGCCTACCGGGACACCAAACTTTCTTT. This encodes CASSLPGHQTFF.

The CDR3 DNA reads as TGTGCCAGCAGCTGGGGGGTCTACGAGCAGTACTTC. It translates to CASSWGVYEQYF. The chain recombines TRBV7-9 with TRBJ2-7, with D perhaps TRBD2 (6 bases). Germline V CDR1 and CDR2: SEHNR, FQNEAQ (reference sequence). The length of the CDR3 is 12 residues. Trimming removed 4 bases at V and 3 bases at J, with 7 bases between.

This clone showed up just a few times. DNA for the CDR3: TGTGCCAGCAGCTTAGCTCACGGGGGACAGGGGTTACCACCCCTCCACTTT. Translated, it gives CASSLAHGGQGLPPLHF. The gene calls are TRBV7-9 and TRBJ1-6; TRBD1 matches 10 bases. Trimming removed 0 bases from V and 11 bases from J; junction bases left unmatched: 10. Germline-derived CDR1 and CDR2 are SEHNR and FQNEAQ (reference sequence). This CDR3 region has 17 residues. The whole variable domain, remainder taken from reference TRBV7-9 and TRBJ1-6, is DTGVSQNPRHKITKRGQNVTFRCDPISEHNRLYWYRQTLGQGPEFLTYFQNEAQLEKSRLLSDRFSAERPKGSFSTLEIQRTEQGDSAMYLCASSLAHGGQGLPPLHFGNGTRLTVT.

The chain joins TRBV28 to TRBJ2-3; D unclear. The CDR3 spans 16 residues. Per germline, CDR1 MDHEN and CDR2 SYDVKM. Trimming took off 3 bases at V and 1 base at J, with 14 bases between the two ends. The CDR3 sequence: CASSFPGSTGTDTQYF. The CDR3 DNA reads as TGTGCCAGCAGTTTCCCGGGCAGCACGGGCACAGATACGCAGTATTTT.

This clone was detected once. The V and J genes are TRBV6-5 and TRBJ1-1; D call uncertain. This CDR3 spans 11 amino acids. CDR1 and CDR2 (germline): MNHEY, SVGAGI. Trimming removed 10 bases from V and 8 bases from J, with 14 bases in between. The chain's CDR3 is CATATQIEAFF. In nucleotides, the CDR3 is TGTGCCACCGCTACCCAGATAGAAGCTTTCTTT.

The CDR3 DNA reads TGTGCCAGCAGCCCCGCATCCGCTCGGGACAGGGGGGAAAAACTGTTTTTT. Translating gives CASSPASARDRGEKLFF. The genes are TRBV5-5 and TRBJ1-4, with 11 nucleotides matching TRBD1. This CDR3 region has 17 residues. The germline V gene encodes CDR1 SGHKS and CDR2 YYEKEE (reference sequence). J was trimmed by 8 bases and V by 4 bases; bases with no gene match: 13.

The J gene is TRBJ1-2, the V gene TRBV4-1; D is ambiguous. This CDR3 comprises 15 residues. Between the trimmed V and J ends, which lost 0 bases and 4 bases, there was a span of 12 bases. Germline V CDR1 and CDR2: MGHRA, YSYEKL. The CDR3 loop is CASSQDLWITYGYTF. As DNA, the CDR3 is TGCGCCAGCAGCCAAGATCTTTGGATTACCTATGGCTACACCTTC.

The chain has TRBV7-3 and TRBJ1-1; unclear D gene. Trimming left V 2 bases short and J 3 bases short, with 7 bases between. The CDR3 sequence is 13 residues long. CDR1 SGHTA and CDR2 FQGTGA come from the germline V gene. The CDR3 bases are TGTGCCAGCAGCTTATTAGGGTACACTGAAGCTTTCTTT. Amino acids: CASSLLGYTEAFF.